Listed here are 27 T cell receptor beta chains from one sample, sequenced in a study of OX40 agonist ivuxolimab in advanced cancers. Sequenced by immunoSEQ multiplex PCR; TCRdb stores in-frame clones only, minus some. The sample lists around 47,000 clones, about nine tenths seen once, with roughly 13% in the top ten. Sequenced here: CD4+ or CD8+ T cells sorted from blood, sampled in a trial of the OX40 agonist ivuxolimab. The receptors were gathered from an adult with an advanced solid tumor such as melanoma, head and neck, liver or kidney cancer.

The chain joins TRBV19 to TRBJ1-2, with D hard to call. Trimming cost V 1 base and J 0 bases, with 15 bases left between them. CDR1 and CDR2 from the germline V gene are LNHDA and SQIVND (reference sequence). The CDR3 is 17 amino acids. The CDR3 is CASSIAGGTYTNYGYTF. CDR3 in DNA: TGTGCCAGTAGTATAGCGGGTGGAACATATACTAACTATGGCTACACCTTC.

The CDR3 sequence: CSVEGTVNTEAFF. The CDR3 DNA follows: TGCAGCGTTGAGGGGACAGTCAACACTGAAGCTTTCTTT. The chain joins TRBV29-1 to TRBJ1-1, with 7 bases that match TRBD1. Trimming cost V 3 bases and J 2 bases; bases outside gene matches: 3. The CDR3 sequence is 13 residues long. Germline CDR1 is SQVTM and CDR2 is ANQGSEA.

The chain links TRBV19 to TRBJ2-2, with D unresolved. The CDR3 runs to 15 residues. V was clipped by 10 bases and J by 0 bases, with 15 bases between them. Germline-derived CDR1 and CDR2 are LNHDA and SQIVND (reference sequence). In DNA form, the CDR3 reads TGTGCCACAAAACAGCCCCCGTCGAACACCGGGGAGCTGTTTTTT. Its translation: CATKQPPSNTGELFF.

The CDR3 DNA is TGTGCCAGCAGTTTAACCCGGACAGGGGGGTTTGAGACCCAGTACTTC. It encodes CASSLTRTGGFETQYF. The rearrangement links TRBV27 to TRBJ2-5, with TRBD1 matching over 10 bases. Germline loops: CDR1 MNHEY, CDR2 SMNVEV (reference sequence). The V gene end was trimmed by 2 bases and the J gene end by 5 bases; junction bases not matched to a gene: 8. The CDR3 has 16 amino acids.

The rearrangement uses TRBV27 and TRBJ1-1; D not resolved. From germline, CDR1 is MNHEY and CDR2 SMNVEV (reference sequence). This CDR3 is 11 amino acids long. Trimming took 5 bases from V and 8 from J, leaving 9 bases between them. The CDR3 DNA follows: TGTGCCAGCAGTAGCCTGGGGGAAGCTTTCTTT. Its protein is CASSSLGEAFF.

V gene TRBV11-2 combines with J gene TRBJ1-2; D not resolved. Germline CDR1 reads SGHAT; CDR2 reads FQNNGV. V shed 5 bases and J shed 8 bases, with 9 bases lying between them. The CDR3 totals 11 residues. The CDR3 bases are TGTGCCAGCAGCCTCCTCCCGGGCTACACCTTC. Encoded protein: CASSLLPGYTF.

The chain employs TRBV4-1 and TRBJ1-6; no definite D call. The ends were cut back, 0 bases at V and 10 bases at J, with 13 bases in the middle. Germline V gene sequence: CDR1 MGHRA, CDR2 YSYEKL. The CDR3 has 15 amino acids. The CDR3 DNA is TGCGCCAGCAGCCAAGACGACACCGGAGGATCACCCCTCCACTTT. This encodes CASSQDDTGGSPLHF.

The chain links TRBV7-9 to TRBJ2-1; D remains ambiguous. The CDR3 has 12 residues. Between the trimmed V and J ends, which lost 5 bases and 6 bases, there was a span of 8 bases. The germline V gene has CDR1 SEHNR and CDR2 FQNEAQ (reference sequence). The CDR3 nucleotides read TGTGCCAGCAGCCTGGCTGCCAATGAGCAGTTCTTC. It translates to CASSLAANEQFF.

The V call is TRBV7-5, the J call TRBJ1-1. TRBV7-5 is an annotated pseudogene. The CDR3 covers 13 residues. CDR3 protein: CVRSPLRNTEAFF. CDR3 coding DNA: TGTGTCAGAAGTCCTCTTCGGAACACTGAAGCTTTCTTT.

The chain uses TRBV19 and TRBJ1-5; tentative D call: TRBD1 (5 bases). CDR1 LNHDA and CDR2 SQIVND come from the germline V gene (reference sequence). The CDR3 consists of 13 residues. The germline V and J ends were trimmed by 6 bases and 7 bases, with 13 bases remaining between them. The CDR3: CASRDTGIQPQHF. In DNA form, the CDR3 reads TGTGCCAGTAGGGATACAGGAATCCAGCCCCAGCATTTT.

DNA of the CDR3: TGCGCCAGCAGCCAAGATAAGGGCTACGAGCAGTACTTC. This codes for CASSQDKGYEQYF. The V call is TRBV4-1, the J call TRBJ2-7; D unclear. CDR1 and CDR2 (germline): MGHRA, YSYEKL. V was pared by 0 bases and J by 3 bases, with 6 bases between. This CDR3 spans 13 amino acids.

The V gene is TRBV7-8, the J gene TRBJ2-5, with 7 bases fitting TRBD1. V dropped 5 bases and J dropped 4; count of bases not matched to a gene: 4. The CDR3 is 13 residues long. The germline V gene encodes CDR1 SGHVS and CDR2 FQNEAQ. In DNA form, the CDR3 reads TGTGCCAGCAGCGCCGAGGGGGCAGAGACCCAGTACTTC. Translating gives CASSAEGAETQYF.

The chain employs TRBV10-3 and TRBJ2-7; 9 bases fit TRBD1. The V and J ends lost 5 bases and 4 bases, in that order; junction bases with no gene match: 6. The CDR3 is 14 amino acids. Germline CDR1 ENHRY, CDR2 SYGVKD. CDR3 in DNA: TGTGCCATCAGTCTACAGGGGGCGTTATACGAGCAGTACTTC. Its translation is CAISLQGALYEQYF.

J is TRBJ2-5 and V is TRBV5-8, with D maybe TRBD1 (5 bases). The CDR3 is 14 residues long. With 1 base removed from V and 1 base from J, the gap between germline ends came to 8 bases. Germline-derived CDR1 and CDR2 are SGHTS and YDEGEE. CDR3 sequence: CASSLRQFQETQYF. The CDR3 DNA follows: TGTGCCAGCAGCTTGAGACAGTTCCAAGAGACCCAGTACTTC.

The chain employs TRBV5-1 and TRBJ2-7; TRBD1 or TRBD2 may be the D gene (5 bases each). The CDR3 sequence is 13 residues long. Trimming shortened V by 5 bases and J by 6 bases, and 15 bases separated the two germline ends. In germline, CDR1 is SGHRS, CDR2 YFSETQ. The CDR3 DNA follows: TGCGCCAGCAGAGGGGACGGGAACCTCGAGCAGTACTTC. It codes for CASRGDGNLEQYF. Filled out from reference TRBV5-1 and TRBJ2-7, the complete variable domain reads KAGVTQTPRYLIKTRGQQVTLSCSPISGHRSVSWYQQTPGQGLQFLFEYFSETQRNKGNFPGRFSGRQFSNSRSEMNVSTLELGDSALYLCASRGDGNLEQYFGPGTRLTVT.

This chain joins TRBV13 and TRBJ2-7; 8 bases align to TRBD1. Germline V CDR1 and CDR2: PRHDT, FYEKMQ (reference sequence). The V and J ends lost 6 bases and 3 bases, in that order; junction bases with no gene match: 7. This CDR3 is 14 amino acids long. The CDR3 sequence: CASSPPGQDYEQYF. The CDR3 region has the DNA TGTGCCAGCAGTCCCCCGGGACAGGACTACGAGCAGTACTTC.

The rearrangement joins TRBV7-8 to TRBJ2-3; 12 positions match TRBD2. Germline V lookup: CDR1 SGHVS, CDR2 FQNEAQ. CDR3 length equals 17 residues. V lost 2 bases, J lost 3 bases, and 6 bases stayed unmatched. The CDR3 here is CASSLRLAGEGTDTQYF. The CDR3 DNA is TGTGCCAGCAGCTTACGACTAGCGGGGGAGGGGACAGATACGCAGTATTTT.

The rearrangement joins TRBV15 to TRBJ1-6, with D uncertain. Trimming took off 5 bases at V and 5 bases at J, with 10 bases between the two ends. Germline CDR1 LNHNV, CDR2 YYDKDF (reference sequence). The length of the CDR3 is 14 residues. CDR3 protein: CATSQRSDNSPLHF. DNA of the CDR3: TGTGCCACCAGCCAACGGTCCGATAATTCACCCCTCCACTTT.

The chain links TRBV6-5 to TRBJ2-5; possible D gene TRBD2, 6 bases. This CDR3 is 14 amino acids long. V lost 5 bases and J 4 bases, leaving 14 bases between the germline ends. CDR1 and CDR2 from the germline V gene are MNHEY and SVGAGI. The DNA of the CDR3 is TGTGCCAGCAGTCCCCCCGAGGGAGGAGAGACCCAGTACTTC. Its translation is CASSPPEGGETQYF.

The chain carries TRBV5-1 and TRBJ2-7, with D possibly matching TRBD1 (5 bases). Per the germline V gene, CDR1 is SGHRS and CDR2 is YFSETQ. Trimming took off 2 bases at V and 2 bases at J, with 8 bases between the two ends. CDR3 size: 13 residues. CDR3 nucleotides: TGCGCCAGCAGCTTATTGACAGCCTACGAGCAGTACTTC. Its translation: CASSLLTAYEQYF. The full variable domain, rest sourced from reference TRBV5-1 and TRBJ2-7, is KAGVTQTPRYLIKTRGQQVTLSCSPISGHRSVSWYQQTPGQGLQFLFEYFSETQRNKGNFPGRFSGRQFSNSRSEMNVSTLELGDSALYLCASSLLTAYEQYFGPGTRLTVT.

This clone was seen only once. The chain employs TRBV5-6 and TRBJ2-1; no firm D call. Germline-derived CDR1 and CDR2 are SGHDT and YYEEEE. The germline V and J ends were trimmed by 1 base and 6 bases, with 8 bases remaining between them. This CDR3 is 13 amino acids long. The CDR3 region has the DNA TGTGCCAGCAGCTTGATGAAATCCAATGAGCAGTTCTTC. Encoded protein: CASSLMKSNEQFF.

CDR3 sequence (DNA): TGTGCCAGCAGCTTGGGAAGCTCCTACAATGAGCAGTTCTTC. Translation gives CASSLGSSYNEQFF. This chain links TRBV5-6 with TRBJ2-1; D gene ambiguous. Germline V gene sequence: CDR1 SGHDT, CDR2 YYEEEE. CDR3 length: 14 amino acids. V lost 0 bases to trimming and J lost 0 bases, with 4 bases between them. Based on the CDR3 plus reference TRBV5-6 and TRBJ2-1, the full variable domain is DAGVTQSPTHLIKTRGQQVTLRCSPKSGHDTVSWYQQALGQGPQFIFQYYEEEERQRGNFPDRFSGHQFPNYSSELNVNALLLGDSALYLCASSLGSSYNEQFFGPGTRLTVL.

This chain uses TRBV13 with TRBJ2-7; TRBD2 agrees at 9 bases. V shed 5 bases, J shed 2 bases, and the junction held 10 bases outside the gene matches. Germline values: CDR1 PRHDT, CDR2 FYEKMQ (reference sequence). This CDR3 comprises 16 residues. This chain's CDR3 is CASSPAGSGGPYEQYF. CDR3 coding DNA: TGTGCCAGCAGCCCGGCGGGTAGCGGGGGCCCCTACGAGCAGTACTTC. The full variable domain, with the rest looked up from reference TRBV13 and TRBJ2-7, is AAGVIQSPRHLIKEKRETATLKCYPIPRHDTVYWYQQGPGQDPQFLISFYEKMQSDKGSIPDRFSAQQFSDYHSELNMSSLELGDSALYFCASSPAGSGGPYEQYFGPGTRLTVT.

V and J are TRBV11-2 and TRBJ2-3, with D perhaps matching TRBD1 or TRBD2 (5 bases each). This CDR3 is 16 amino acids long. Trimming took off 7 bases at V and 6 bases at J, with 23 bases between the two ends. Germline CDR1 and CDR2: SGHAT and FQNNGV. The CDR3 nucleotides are TGTGCCAGCATCGAGAAGCCGGGACCGGGGACGGATACGCAGTATTTT. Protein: CASIEKPGPGTDTQYF.

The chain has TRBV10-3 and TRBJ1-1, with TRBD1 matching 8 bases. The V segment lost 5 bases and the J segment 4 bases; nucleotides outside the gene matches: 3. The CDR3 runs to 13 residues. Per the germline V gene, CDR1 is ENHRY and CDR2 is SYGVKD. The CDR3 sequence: CAISYTGGTEAFF. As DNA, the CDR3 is TGTGCCATCAGTTATACAGGGGGCACTGAAGCTTTCTTT.

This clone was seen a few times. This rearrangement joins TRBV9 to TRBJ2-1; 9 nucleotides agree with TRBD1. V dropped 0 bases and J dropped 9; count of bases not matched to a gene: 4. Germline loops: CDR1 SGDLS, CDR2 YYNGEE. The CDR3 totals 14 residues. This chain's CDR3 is CASSVEGQGAEQFF. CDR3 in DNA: TGTGCCAGCAGCGTAGAGGGACAGGGAGCTGAGCAGTTCTTC.

The CDR3 region is CASSHITGGTHYGYTF. CDR3 coding DNA: TGCGCCAGCAGCCACATAACAGGGGGCACCCACTATGGCTACACCTTC. The chain is built from TRBV4-3 and TRBJ1-2, with TRBD1 identical over 9 bases. V trimming: 3 bases; J trimming: 3 bases; junction bases outside the gene matches: 8. The CDR3 covers 16 residues. Germline CDR1 reads LGHNA; CDR2 reads YSLEER.